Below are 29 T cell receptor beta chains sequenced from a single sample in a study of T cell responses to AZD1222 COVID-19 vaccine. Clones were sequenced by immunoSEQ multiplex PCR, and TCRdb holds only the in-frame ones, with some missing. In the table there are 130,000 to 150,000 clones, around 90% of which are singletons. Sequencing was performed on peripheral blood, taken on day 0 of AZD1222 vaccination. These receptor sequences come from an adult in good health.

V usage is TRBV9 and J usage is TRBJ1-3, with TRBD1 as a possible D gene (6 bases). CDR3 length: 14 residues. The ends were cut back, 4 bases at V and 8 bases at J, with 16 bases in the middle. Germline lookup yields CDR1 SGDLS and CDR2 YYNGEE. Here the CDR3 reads CASSLGAYGDTIYF. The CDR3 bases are TGTGCCAGCAGCCTGGGGGCCTATGGGGACACCATATATTTT.

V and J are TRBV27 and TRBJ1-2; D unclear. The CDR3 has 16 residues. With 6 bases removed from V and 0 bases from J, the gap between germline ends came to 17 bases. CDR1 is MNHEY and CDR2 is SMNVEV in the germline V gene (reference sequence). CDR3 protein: CASSHKRGTANYGYTF. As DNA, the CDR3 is TGTGCCAGCAGCCATAAGCGGGGAACAGCTAACTATGGCTACACCTTC.

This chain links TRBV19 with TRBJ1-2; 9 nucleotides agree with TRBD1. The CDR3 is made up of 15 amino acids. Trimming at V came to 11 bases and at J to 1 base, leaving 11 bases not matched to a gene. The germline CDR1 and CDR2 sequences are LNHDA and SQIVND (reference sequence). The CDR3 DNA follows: TGTGCCTGCTTGGACCCGGGACAGGGTAACTATGGCTACACCTTC. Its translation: CACLDPGQGNYGYTF.

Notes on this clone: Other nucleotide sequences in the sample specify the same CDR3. The CDR3 region is CASSERGQNTEAFF. As DNA, the CDR3 is TGTGCCAGCAGTGAAAGGGGACAGAACACTGAAGCTTTCTTT. This chain uses TRBV6-1 with TRBJ1-1; a weak D match, TRBD1 (6 bases). This CDR3 contains 14 residues. Trimming left V 2 bases short and J 1 base short, with 8 bases between. CDR1 and CDR2 from the germline V gene are MNHNS and SASEGT.

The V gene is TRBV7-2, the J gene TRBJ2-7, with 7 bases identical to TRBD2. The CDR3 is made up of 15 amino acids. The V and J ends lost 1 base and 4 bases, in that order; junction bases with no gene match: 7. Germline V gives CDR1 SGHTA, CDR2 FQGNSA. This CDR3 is CASSLGAGVVYEQYF. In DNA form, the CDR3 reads TGTGCCAGCAGCTTAGGGGCGGGGGTCGTTTACGAGCAGTACTTC. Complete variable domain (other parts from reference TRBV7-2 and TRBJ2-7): GAGVSQSPSNKVTEKGKDVELRCDPISGHTALYWYRQSLGQGLEFLIYFQGNSAPDKSGLPSDRFSAERTGGSVSTLTIQRTQQEDSAVYLCASSLGAGVVYEQYFGPGTRLTVT.

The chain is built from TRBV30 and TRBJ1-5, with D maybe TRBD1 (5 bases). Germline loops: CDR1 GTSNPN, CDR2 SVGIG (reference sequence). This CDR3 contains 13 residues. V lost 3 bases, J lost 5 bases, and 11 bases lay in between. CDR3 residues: CAWSGDRYQPQHF. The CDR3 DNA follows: TGTGCCTGGAGCGGGGACCGATATCAGCCCCAGCATTTT.

This CDR3 is CASSQDRRAGELFF. CDR3 nucleotide sequence: TGTGCCAGCAGCCAAGATCGACGAGCCGGGGAGCTGTTTTTT. The chain has TRBV4-2 and TRBJ2-2; no clear D gene. CDR1 and CDR2 from the germline V gene are LGHNA and YNFKEQ. The CDR3 spans 14 residues. V was pared by 0 bases and J by 6 bases, with 8 bases between.

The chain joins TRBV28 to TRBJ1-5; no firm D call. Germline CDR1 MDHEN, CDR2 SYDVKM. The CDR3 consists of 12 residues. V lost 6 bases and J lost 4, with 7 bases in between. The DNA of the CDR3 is TGTGCCAGCAGGGTTAGGAATCAGCCCCAGCATTTT. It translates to CASRVRNQPQHF.

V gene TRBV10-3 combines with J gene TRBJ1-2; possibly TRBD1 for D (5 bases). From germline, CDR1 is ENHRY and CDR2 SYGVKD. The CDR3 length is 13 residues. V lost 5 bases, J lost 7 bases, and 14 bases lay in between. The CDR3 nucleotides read TGTGCCATCAGTAGGCAAAAGGGGTCTGGCTACACCTTC. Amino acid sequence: CAISRQKGSGYTF.

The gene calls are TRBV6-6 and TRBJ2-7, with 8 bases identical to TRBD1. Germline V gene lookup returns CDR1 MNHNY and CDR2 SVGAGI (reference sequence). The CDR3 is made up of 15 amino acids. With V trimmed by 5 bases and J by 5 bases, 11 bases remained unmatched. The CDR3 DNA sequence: TGTGCCAGCAGTCTCCGTGGGACAGGTCCCCACGAGCAGTACTTC. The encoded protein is CASSLRGTGPHEQYF.

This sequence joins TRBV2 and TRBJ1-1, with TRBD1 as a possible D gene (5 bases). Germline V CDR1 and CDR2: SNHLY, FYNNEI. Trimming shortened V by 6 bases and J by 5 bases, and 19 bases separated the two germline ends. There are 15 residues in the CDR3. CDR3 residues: CASSWGTSDGTEAFF. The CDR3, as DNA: TGTGCCAGCAGCTGGGGGACGTCAGACGGGACTGAAGCTTTCTTT.

The CDR3 is CASSTLLQGVAKNIQYF. CDR3 nucleotide sequence: TGTGCCAGCAGCACTCTTTTACAGGGGGTAGCCAAAAACATTCAGTACTTC. The V and J genes are TRBV11-3 and TRBJ2-4; 8 bases fit TRBD1. V dropped 5 bases and J dropped 0; count of bases not matched to a gene: 9. The germline V gene has CDR1 SGHNT and CDR2 YENEEA. CDR3 size: 17 residues.

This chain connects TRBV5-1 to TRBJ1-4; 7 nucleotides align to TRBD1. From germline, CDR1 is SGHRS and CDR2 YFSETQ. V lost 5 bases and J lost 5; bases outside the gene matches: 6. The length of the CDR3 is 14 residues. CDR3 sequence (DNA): TGCGCCAGCAGTATGGACAGGAGAAATGAAAAACTGTTTTTT. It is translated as CASSMDRRNEKLFF.

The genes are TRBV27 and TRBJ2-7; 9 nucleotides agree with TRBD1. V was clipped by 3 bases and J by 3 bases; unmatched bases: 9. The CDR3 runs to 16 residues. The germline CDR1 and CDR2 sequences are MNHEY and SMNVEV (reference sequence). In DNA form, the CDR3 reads TGTGCCAGCAGTTTTCAAGGGGACAGGGCTTACTACGAGCAGTACTTC. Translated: CASSFQGDRAYYEQYF.

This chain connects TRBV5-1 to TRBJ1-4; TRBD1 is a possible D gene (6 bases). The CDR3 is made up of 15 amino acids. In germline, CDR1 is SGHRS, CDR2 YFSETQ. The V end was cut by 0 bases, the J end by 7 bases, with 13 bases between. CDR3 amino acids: CASSLAGGHGEKLFF. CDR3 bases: TGCGCCAGCAGCTTGGCTGGGGGGCACGGTGAAAAACTGTTTTTT.

The DNA of the CDR3 is TGTGCCAGCAGCCCGAGGACAGGGCCGAACACTGAAGCTTTCTTT. Protein: CASSPRTGPNTEAFF. The V call is TRBV9, the J call TRBJ1-1; 8 bases map to TRBD1. The CDR3 runs to 15 residues. The germline V gene encodes CDR1 SGDLS and CDR2 YYNGEE. The trim removed 4 bases at V and 1 base at J, leaving 6 bases unmatched.

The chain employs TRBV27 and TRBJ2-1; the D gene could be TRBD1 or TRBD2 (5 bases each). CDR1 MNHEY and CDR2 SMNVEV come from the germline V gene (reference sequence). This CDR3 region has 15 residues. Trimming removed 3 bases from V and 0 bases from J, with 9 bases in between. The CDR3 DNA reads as TGTGCCAGCAGTTTTGAGGGGAGCTCCTACAATGAGCAGTTCTTC. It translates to CASSFEGSSYNEQFF.

CDR3 DNA sequence: TGTGCCAGCAGTGAAGTTCCCTGGACAGGGTTCTACGAGCAGTACTTC. Residues: CASSEVPWTGFYEQYF. The chain joins TRBV2 to TRBJ2-7, with TRBD1 identical over 8 bases. The CDR3 is 16 amino acids. Germline values: CDR1 SNHLY, CDR2 FYNNEI. J lost 3 bases, V lost 1 base, and 8 bases had no gene match. The entire variable domain, with the rest obtained from reference TRBV2 and TRBJ2-7, is as follows: EPEVTQTPSHQVTQMGQEVILRCVPISNHLYFYWYRQILGQKVEFLVSFYNNEISEKSEIFDDQFSVERPDGSNFTLKIRSTKLEDSAMYFCASSEVPWTGFYEQYFGPGTRLTVT.

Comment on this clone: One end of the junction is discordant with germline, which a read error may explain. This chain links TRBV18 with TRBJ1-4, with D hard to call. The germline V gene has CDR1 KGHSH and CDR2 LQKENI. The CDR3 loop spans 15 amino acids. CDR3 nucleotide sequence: TGTGCCAGCTCCCCACAGAGTGGCGGTAATGAAAAACTGTTTTTT. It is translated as CASSPQSGGNEKLFF. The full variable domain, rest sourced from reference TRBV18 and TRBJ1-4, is NAGVMQNPRHLVRRRGQEARLRCSPMKGHSHVYWYRQLPEEGLKFMVYLQKENIIDESGMPKERFSAEFPKEGPSILRIQQVVRGDSAAYFCASSPQSGGNEKLFFGSGTQLSVL.

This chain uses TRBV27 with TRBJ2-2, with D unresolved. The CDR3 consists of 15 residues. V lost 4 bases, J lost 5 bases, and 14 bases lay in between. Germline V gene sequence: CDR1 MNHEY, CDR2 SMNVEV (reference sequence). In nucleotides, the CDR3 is TGTGCCAGCAGTTCCCTTCCCCCGAGGACCGGGGAGCTGTTTTTT. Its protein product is CASSSLPPRTGELFF.

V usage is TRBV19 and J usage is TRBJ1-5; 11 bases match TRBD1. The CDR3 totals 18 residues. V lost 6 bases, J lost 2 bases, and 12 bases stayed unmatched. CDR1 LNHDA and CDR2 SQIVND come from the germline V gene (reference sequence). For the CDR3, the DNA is TGTGCCAGTAGCTCCGGGACAGGGGGTGGAGACGGCAATCAGCCCCAGCATTTT. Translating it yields CASSSGTGGGDGNQPQHF.

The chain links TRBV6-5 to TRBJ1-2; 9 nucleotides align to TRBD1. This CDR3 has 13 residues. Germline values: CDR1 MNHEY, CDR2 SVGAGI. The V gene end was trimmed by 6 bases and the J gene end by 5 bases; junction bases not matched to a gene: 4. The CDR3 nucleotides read TGTGCCAGCAGGAGACAGGGGGTATATGGCTACACCTTC. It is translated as CASRRQGVYGYTF.

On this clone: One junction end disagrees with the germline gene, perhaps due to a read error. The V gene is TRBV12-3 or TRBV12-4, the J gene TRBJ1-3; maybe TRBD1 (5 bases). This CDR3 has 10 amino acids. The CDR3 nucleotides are TGTGCCAGCAGTTTAGAGACAGTCTACTTT. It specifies CASSLETVYF.

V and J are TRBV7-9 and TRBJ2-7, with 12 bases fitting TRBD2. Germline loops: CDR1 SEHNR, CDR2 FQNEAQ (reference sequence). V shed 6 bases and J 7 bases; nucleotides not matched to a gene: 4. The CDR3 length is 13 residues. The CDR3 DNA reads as TGTGCCAGCAGGCGCACTAGCGGGAGGGAGCAGTACTTC. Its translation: CASRRTSGREQYF.

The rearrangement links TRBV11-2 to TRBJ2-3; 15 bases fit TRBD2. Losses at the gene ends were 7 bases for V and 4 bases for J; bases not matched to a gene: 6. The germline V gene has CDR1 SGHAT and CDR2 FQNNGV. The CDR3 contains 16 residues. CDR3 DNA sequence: TGTGCCAGCAACGGACTAGCGGGAGGGAGGGCAGATACGCAGTATTTT. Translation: CASNGLAGGRADTQYF.

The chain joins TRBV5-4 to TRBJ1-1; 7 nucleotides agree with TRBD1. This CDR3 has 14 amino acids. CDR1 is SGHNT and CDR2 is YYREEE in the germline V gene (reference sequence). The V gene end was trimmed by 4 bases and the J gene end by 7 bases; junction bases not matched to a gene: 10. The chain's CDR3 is CASSRDSLRSEAFF. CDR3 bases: TGTGCCAGCAGCAGGGACAGTCTGCGTAGTGAAGCTTTCTTT.

CDR3: CASSSQGYGEQFF. The CDR3, as DNA: TGTGCCAGCAGTTCTCAGGGATACGGTGAGCAGTTCTTC. The rearrangement joins TRBV6-2 or TRBV6-3 to TRBJ2-1; possibly TRBD1 for D (5 bases). The CDR3 runs to 13 residues. Germline assignment: CDR1 MNHEY and CDR2 SVGEGT. The germline V and J ends were trimmed by 4 bases and 9 bases, with 13 bases remaining between them.

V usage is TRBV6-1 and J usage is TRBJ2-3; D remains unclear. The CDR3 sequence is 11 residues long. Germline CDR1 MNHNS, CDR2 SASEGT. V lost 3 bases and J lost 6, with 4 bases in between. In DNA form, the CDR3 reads TGTGCCAGCAGTGAGGGGGATACGCAGTATTTT. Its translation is CASSEGDTQYF.

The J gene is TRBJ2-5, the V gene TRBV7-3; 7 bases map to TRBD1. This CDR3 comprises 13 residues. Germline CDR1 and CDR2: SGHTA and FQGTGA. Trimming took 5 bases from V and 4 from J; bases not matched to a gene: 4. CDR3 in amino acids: CASSQNRGETQYF. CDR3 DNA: TGTGCCAGCAGCCAAAACAGGGGAGAGACCCAGTACTTC.